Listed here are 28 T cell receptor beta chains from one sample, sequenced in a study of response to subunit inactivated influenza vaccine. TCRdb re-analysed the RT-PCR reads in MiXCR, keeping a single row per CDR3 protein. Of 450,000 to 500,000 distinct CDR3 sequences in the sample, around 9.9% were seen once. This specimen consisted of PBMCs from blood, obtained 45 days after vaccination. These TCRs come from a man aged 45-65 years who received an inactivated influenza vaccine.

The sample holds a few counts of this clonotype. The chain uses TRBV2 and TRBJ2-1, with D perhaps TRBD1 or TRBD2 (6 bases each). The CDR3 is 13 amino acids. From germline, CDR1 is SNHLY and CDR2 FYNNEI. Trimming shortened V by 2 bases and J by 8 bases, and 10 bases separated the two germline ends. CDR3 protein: CASSELGGYEQFF. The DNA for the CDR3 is TGTGCCAGCAGTGAACTGGGGGGCTATGAGCAGTTCTTC. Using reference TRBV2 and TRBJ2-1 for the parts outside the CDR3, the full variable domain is EPEVTQTPSHQVTQMGQEVILRCVPISNHLYFYWYRQILGQKVEFLVSFYNNEISEKSEIFDDQFSVERPDGSNFTLKIRSTKLEDSAMYFCASSELGGYEQFFGPGTRLTVL.

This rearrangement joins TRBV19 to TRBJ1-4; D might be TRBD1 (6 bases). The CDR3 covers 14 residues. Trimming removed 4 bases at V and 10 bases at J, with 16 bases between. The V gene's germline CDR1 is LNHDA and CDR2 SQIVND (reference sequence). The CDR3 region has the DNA TGTGCCAGTAGTACTTCGGGGGCGCGCGCAAAACTGTTTTTT. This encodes CASSTSGARAKLFF. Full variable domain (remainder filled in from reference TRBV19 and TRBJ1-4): DGGITQSPKYLFRKEGQNVTLSCEQNLNHDAMYWYRQDPGQGLRLIYYSQIVNDFQKGDIAEGYSVSREKKESFPLTVTSAQKNPTAFYLCASSTSGARAKLFFGSGTQLSVL.

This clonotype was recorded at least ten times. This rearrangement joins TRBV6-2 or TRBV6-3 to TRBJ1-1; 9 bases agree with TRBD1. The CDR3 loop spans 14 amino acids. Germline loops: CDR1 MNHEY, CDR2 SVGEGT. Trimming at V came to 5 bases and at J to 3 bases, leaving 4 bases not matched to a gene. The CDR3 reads CASSPDRGYTEAFF. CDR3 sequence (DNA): TGTGCCAGCAGTCCGGACAGGGGTTACACTGAAGCTTTCTTT.

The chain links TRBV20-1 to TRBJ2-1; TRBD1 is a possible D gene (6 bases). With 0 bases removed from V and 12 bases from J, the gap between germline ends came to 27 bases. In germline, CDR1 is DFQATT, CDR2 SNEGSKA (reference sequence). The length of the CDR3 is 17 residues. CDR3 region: CSARDQRKVGQFPGQFF. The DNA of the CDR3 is TGCAGTGCTAGAGATCAGAGAAAGGTGGGACAATTCCCCGGGCAGTTCTTC.

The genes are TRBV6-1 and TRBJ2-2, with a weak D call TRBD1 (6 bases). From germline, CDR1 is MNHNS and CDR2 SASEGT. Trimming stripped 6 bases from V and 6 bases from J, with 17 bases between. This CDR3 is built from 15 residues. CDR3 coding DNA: TGTGCCAGCAGACGACTCCAGGGGTGGGCCGGGGAGCTGTTTTTT. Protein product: CASRRLQGWAGELFF.

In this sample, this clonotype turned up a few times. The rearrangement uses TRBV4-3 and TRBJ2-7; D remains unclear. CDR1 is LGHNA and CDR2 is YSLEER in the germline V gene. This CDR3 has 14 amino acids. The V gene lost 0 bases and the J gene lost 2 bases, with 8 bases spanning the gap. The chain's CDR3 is CASSQDRQTYEQYF. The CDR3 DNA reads TGCGCCAGCAGCCAAGATAGGCAGACCTACGAGCAGTACTTC.

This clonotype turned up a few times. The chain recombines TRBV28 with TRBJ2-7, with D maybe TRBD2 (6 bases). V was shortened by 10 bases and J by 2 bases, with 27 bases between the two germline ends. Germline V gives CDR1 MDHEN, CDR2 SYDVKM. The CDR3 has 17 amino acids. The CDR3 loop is CATYTRAGGNYAYEQYF. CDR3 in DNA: TGTGCCACCTATACTCGGGCTGGGGGGAATTACGCCTACGAGCAGTACTTC.

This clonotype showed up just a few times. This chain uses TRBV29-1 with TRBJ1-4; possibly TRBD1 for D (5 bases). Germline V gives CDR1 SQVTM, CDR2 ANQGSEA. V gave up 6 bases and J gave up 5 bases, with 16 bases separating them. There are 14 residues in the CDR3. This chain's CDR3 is CSVSGADWNEKLFF. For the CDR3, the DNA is TGCAGCGTGTCTGGGGCTGACTGGAATGAAAAACTGTTTTTT. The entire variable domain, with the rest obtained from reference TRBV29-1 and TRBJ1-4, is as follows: SAVISQKPSRDICQRGTSLTIQCQVDSQVTMMFWYRQQPGQSLTLIATANQGSEATYESGFVIDKFPISRPNLTFSTLTVSNMSPEDSSIYLCSVSGADWNEKLFFGSGTQLSVL.

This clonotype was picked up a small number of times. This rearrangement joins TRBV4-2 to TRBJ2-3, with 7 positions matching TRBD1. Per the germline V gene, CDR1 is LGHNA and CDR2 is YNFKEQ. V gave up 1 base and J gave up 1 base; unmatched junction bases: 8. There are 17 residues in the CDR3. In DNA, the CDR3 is TGTGCCAGCAGCCAAGCCTATCAGGGGGTGGGCACAGATACGCAGTATTTT. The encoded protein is CASSQAYQGVGTDTQYF.

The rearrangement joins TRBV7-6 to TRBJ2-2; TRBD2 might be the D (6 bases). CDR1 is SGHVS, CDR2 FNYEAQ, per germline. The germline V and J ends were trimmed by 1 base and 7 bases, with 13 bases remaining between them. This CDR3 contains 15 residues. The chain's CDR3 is CASSLGRGKDGELFF. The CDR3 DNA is TGTGCCAGCAGCTTAGGTCGCGGGAAGGACGGGGAGCTGTTTTTT.

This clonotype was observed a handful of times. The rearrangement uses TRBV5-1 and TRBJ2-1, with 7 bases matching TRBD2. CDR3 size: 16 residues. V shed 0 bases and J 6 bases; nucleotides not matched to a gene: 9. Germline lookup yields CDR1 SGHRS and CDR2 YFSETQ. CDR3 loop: CASSLDGGLRGNEQFF. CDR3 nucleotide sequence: TGCGCCAGCAGCTTGGACGGGGGGTTAAGGGGCAATGAGCAGTTCTTC.

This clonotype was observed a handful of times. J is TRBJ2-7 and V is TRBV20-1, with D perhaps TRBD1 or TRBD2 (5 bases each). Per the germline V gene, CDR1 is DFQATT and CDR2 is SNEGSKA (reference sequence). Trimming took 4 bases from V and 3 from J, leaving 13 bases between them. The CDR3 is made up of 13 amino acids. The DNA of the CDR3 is TGCAGTGCTACATCCGGGACGGGCTACGAGCAGTACTTC. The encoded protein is CSATSGTGYEQYF.

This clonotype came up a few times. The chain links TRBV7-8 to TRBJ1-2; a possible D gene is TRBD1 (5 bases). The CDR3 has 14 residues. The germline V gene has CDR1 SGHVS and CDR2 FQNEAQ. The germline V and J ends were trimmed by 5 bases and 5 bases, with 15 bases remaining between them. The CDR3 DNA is TGTGCCAGCAGCCGTTCCCGGGACCCGTATGGCTACACCTTC. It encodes CASSRSRDPYGYTF.

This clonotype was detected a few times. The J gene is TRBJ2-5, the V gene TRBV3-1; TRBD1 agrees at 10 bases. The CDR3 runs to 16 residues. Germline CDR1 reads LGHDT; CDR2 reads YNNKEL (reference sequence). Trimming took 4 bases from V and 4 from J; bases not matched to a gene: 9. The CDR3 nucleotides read TGTGCCAGCAGCCGATTCCGGGACAGGGGAAGAGAGACCCAGTACTTC. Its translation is CASSRFRDRGRETQYF.

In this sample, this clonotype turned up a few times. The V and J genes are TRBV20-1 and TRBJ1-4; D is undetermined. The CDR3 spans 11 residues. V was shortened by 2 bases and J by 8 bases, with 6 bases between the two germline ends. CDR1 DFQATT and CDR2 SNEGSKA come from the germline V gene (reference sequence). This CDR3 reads CSARSMEKLFF. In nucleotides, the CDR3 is TGCAGTGCTAGATCCATGGAAAAACTGTTTTTT.

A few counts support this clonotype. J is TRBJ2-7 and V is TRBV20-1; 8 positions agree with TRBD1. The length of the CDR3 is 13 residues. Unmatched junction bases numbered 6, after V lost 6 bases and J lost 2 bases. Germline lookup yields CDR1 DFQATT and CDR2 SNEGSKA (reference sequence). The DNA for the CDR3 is TGCAGTGCCGCCGGGACAGGCGCCTACGAGCAGTACTTC. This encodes CSAAGTGAYEQYF.

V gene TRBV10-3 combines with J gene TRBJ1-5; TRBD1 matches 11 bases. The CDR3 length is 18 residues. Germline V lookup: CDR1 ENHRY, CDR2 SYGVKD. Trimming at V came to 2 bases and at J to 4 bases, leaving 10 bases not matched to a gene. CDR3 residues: CAISEKRTGGLLNQPQHF. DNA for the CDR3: TGTGCCATCAGTGAGAAGAGGACAGGGGGCCTTTTGAATCAGCCCCAGCATTTT.

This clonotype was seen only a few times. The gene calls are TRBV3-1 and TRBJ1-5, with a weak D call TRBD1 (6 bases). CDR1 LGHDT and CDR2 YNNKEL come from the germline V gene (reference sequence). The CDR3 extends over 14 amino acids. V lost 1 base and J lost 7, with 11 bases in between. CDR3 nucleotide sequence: TGTGCCAGCAGCCAAGCCACAGGGAGCCAGCCCCAGCATTTT. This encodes CASSQATGSQPQHF.

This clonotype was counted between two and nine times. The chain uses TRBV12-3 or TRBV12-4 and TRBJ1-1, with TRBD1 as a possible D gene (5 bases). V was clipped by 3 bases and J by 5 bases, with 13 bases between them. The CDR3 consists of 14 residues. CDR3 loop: CASSFRPGETEAFF. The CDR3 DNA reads TGTGCCAGCAGTTTTCGTCCGGGGGAAACTGAAGCTTTCTTT.

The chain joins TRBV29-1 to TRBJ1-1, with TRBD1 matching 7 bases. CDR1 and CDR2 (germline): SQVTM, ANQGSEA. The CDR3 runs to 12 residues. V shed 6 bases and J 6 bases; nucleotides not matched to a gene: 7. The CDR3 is CSVTGQHSEAFF. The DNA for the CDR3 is TGCAGCGTGACAGGGCAGCATTCTGAAGCTTTCTTT. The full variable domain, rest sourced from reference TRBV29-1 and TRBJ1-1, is SAVISQKPSRDICQRGTSLTIQCQVDSQVTMMFWYRQQPGQSLTLIATANQGSEATYESGFVIDKFPISRPNLTFSTLTVSNMSPEDSSIYLCSVTGQHSEAFFGQGTRLTVV.

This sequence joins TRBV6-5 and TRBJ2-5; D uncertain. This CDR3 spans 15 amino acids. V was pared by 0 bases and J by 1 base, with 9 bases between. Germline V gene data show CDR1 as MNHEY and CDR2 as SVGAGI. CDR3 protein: CASSYSRLIQETQYF. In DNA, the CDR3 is TGTGCCAGCAGTTACTCTCGGCTAATCCAAGAGACCCAGTACTTC.

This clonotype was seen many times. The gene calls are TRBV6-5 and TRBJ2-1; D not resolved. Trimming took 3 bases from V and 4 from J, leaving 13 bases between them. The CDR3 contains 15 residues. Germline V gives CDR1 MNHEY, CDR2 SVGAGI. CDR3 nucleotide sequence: TGTGCCAGCAGTTATGCGGAGCCTGCTTACAATGAGCAGTTCTTC. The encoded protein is CASSYAEPAYNEQFF.

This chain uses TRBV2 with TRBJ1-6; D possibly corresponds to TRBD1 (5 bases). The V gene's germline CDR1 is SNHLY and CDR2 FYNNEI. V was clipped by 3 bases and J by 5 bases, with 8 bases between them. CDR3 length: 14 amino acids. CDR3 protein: CASSDGTHNSPLHF. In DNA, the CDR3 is TGTGCCAGCAGTGATGGGACGCATAATTCACCCCTCCACTTT.

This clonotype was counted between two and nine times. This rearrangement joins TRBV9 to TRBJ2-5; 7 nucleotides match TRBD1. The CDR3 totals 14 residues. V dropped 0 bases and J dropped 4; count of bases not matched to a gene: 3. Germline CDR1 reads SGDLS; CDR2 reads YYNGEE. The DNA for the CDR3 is TGTGCCAGCAGCGTAGAGGGGGCCGTAGAGACCCAGTACTTC. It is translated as CASSVEGAVETQYF. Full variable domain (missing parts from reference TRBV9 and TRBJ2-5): DSGVTQTPKHLITATGQRVTLRCSPRSGDLSVYWYQQSLDQGLQFLIQYYNGEERAKGNILERFSAQQFPDLHSELNLSSLELGDSALYFCASSVEGAVETQYFGPGTRLLVL.

In nucleotides, the CDR3 is TGTGCCAGCAGTTTATACGGTGCTAGCACAGATACGCAGTATTTT. This codes for CASSLYGASTDTQYF. The chain joins TRBV12-3 or TRBV12-4 to TRBJ2-3; D not resolved. Trimming removed 2 bases at V and 0 bases at J, with 9 bases between. CDR3 length: 15 amino acids.

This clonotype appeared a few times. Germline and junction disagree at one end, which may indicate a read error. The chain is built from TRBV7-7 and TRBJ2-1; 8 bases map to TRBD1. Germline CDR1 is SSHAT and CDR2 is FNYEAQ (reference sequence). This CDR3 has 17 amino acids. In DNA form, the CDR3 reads TGTGCTAGCAGCTTAAGCCCGACAGGGGCCAGCTACAATGAGCAGTTCTTC. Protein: CASSLSPTGASYNEQFF.

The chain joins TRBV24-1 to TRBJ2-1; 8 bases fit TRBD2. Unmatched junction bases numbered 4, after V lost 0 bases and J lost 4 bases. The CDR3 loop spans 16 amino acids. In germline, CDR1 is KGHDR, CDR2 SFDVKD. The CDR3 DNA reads TGTGCCACCAGTGATTTGGCGGGGGGCCAGTACAATGAGCAGTTCTTC. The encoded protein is CATSDLAGGQYNEQFF.

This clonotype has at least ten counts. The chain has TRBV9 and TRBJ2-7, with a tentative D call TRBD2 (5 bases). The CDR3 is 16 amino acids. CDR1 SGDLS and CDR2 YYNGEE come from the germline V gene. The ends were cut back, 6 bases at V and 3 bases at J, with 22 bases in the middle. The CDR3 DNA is TGTGCCAGCACCACGAATCGCGAAGGGAGCTTCTACGAGCAGTACTTC. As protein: CASTTNREGSFYEQYF.